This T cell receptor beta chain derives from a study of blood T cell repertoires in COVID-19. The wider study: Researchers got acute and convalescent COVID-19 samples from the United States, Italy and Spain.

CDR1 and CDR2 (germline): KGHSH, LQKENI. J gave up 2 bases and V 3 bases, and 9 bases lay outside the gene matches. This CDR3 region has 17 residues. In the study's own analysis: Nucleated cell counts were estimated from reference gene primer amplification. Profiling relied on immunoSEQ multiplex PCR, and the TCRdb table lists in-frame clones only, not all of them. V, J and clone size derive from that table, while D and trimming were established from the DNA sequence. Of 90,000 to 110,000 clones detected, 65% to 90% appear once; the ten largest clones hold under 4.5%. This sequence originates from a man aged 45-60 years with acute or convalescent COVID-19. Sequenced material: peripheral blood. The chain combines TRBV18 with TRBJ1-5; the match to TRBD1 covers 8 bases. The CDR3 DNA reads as TGTGCCAGCTCACCCAGGACAGGGTCGAGTGGCAATCAGCCCCAGCATTTT. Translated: CASSPRTGSSGNQPQHF.